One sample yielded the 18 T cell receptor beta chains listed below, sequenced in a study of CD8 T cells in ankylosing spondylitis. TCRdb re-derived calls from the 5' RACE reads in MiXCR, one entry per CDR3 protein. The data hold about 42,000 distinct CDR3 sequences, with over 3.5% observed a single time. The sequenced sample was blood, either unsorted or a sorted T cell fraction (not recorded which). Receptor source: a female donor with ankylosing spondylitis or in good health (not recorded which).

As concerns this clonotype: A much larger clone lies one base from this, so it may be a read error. The CDR3 sequence is CASSVEGGSASGGYTF. Here the CDR3 DNA reads TGTGCCAGCAGCGTAGAGGGGGGTTCCGCTTCTGGTGGCTACACCTTC. This sequence joins TRBV9 and TRBJ1-2; D might be TRBD1 (6 bases). Germline-derived CDR1 and CDR2 are SGDLS and YYNGEE. V lost 0 bases to trimming and J lost 7 bases, with 19 bases between them. The CDR3 has 16 amino acids. The full variable domain, in which reference TRBV9 and TRBJ1-2 provide the parts outside the CDR3, is DSGVTQTPKHLITATGQRVTLRCSPRSGDLSVYWYQQSLDQGLQFLIQYYNGEERAKGNILERFSAQQFPDLHSELNLSSLELGDSALYFCASSVEGGSASGGYTFGSGTRLTVV.

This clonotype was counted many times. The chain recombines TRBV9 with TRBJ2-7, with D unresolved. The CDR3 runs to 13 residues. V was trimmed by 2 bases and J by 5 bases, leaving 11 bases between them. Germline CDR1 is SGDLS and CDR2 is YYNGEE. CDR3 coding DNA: TGTGCCAGCAGCGTTGGAGCTTGGAACGAGCAGTACTTC. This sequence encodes CASSVGAWNEQYF.

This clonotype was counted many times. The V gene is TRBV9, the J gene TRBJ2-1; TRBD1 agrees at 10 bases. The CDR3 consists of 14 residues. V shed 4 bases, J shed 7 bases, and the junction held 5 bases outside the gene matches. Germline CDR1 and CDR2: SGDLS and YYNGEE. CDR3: CASSWTGGKNEQFF. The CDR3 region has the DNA TGTGCCAGCAGCTGGACAGGGGGTAAAAATGAGCAGTTCTTC. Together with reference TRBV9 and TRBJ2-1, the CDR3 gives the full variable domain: DSGVTQTPKHLITATGQRVTLRCSPRSGDLSVYWYQQSLDQGLQFLIQYYNGEERAKGNILERFSAQQFPDLHSELNLSSLELGDSALYFCASSWTGGKNEQFFGPGTRLTVL.

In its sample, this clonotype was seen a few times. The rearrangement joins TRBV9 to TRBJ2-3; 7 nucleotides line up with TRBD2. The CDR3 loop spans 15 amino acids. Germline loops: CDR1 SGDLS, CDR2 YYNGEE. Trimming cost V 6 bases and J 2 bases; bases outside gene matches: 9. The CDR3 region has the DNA TGTGCCAGCACGCAGCGGGGACTGAACACAGATACGCAGTATTTT. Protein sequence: CASTQRGLNTDTQYF. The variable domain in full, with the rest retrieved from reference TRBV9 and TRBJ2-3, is DSGVTQTPKHLITATGQRVTLRCSPRSGDLSVYWYQQSLDQGLQFLIQYYNGEERAKGNILERFSAQQFPDLHSELNLSSLELGDSALYFCASTQRGLNTDTQYFGPGTRLTVL.

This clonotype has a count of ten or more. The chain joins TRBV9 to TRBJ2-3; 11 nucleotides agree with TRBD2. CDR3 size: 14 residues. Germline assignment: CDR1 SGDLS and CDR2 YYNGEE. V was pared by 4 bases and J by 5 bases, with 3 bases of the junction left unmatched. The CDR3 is CASSPGTSGDTQYF. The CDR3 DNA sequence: TGTGCCAGCAGCCCCGGGACTAGCGGAGATACGCAGTATTTT.

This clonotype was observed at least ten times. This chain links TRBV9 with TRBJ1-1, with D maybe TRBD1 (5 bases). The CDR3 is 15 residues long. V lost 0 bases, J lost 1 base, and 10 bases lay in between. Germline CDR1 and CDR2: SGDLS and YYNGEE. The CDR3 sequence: CASSVVGASNTEAFF. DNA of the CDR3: TGTGCCAGCAGCGTAGTCGGGGCCTCGAACACTGAAGCTTTCTTT.

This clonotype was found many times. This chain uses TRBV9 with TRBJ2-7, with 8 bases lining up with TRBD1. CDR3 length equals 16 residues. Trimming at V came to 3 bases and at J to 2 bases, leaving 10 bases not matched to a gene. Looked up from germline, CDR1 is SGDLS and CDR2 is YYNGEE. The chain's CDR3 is CASSATRTGFPYEQYF. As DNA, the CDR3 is TGTGCCAGCAGCGCGACCCGGACAGGGTTTCCCTACGAGCAGTACTTC.

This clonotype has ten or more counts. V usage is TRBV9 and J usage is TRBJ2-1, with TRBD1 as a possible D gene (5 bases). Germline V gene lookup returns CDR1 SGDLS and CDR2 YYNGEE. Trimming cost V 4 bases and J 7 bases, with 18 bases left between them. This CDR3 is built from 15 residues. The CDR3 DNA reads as TGTGCCAGCAGCCCCGCCCCAGGGCTAGGGAATGAGCAGTTCTTC. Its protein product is CASSPAPGLGNEQFF.

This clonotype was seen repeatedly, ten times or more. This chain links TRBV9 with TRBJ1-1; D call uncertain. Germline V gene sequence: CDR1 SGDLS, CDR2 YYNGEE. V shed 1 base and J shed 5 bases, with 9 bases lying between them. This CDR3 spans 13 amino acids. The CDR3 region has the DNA TGTGCCAGCAGCGTACCGCCGGAAACTGAAGCTTTCTTT. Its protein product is CASSVPPETEAFF.

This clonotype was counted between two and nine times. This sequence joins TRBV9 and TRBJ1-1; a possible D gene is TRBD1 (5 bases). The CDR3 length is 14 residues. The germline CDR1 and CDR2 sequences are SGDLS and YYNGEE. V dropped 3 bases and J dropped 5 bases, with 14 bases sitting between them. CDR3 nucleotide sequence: TGTGCCAGCAGCGCTCTGACAGCCGGGACTGAAGCTTTCTTT. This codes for CASSALTAGTEAFF. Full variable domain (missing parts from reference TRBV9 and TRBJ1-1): DSGVTQTPKHLITATGQRVTLRCSPRSGDLSVYWYQQSLDQGLQFLIQYYNGEERAKGNILERFSAQQFPDLHSELNLSSLELGDSALYFCASSALTAGTEAFFGQGTRLTVV.

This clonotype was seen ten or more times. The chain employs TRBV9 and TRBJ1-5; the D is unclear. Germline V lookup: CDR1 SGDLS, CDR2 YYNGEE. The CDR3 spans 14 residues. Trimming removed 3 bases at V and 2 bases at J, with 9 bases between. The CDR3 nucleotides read TGTGCCAGCAGCGGAGGGATTCGCAATCAGCCCCAGCATTTT. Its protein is CASSGGIRNQPQHF.

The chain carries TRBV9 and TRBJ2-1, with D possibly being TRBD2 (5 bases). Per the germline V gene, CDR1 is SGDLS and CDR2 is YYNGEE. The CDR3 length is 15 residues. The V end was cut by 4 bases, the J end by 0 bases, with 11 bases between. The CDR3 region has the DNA TGTGCCAGCAGCCTTAGCGTTGGCTCCTACAATGAGCAGTTCTTC. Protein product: CASSLSVGSYNEQFF.

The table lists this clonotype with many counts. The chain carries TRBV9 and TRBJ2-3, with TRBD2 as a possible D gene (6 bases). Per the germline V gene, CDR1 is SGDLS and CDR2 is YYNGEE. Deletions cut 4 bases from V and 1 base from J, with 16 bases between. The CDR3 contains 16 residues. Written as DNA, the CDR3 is TGTGCCAGCAGCACCTCTAGCGCCATTGGCACAGATACGCAGTATTTT. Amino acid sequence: CASSTSSAIGTDTQYF. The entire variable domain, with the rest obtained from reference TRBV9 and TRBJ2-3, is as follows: DSGVTQTPKHLITATGQRVTLRCSPRSGDLSVYWYQQSLDQGLQFLIQYYNGEERAKGNILERFSAQQFPDLHSELNLSSLELGDSALYFCASSTSSAIGTDTQYFGPGTRLTVL.

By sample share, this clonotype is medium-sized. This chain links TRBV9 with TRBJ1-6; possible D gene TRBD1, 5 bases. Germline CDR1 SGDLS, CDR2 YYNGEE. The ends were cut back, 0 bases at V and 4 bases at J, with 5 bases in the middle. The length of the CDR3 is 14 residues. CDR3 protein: CASSVGTYNSPLHF. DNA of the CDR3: TGTGCCAGCAGCGTAGGGACATATAATTCACCCCTCCACTTT.

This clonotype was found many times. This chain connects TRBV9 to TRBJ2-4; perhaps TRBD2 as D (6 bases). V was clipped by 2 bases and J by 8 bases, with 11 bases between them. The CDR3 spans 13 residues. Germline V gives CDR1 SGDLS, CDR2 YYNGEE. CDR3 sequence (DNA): TGTGCCAGCAGCGTTGCTAGGGAGGACATTCAGTACTTC. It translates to CASSVAREDIQYF.

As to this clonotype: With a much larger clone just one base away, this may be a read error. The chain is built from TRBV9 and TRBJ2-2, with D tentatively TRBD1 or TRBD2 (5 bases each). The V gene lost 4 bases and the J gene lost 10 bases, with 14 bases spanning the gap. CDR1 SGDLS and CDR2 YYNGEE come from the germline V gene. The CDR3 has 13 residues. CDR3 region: CASSSLGTQELFF. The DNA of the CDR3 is TGTGCCAGCAGCTCCCTAGGGACCCAGGAGCTGTTTTTT.

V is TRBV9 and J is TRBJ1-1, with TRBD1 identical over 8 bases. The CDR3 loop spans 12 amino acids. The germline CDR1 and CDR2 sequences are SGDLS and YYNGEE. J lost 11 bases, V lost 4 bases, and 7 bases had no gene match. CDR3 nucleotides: TGTGCCAGCAGCACCCGGACAGGGCGGGCTTTCTTT. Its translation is CASSTRTGRAFF.

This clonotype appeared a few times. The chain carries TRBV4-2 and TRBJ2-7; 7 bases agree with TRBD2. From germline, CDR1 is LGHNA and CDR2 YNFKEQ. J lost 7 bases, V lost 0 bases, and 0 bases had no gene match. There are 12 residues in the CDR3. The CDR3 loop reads CASSQEGGEQYF. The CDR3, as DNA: TGTGCCAGCAGCCAAGAGGGGGGGGAGCAGTACTTC.